A selection of T cell receptor beta chains follows, all from one sample in a study of T-cell reconstitution after alpha-beta-depleted transplantation in children. Using its own MiXCR run on the PCR reads, TCRdb lists one record per CDR3 protein. The top ten clones hold 5% to 7% of a sample with over 200,000 distinct CDR3 sequences, about 9.5% of them seen once. The input for sequencing was PBMCs from the stem cell graft donor, taken from the stem cell graft. All receptors derive from a human donor who donated a stem cell graft to a child with acute lymphoblastic leukemia. CDR3s include the opening cysteine and the closing phenylalanine or tryptophan. Each record gives: J gene, D gene, clone size, V gene, CDR3 protein, CDR3 DNA. The D gene is left open where the match is weak. Clone size is stated in some rows and not others, as once, few, many or a class when expanded.

TRBJ2-1 TRBD2 NA TRBV20-1 CSATDSSGGSYNEQFF TGCAGTGCGACGGATTCTAGCGGGGGCTCCTACAATGAGCAGTTCTTC
TRBJ2-7 NA NA TRBV6-2/TRBV6-3 CASSSLRGTYEQYF TGTGCCAGCAGTTCACTTCGAGGGACCTACGAGCAGTACTTC
TRBJ1-3 NA once TRBV20-1 CSVRDWADGNTIYF TGCAGTGTTAGAGATTGGGCAGATGGAAACACCATATATTTT
TRBJ2-1 TRBD2 NA TRBV4-1 CASSQDQLAGVYNEQFF TGCGCCAGCAGCCAAGATCAACTAGCGGGGGTTTACAATGAGCAGTTCTTC
TRBJ1-2 TRBD1 NA TRBV5-1 CASSLVQGASGYTF TGCGCCAGCAGCTTGGTACAGGGGGCGAGTGGCTACACCTTC
TRBJ2-4 NA NA TRBV24-1 CATSDLGWDRKNIQYF TGTGCCACCAGTGATTTAGGGTGGGACCGAAAAAACATTCAGTACTTC
TRBJ1-1 NA few TRBV19 CASNYRGANTEAFF TGTGCCAGTAACTATCGGGGGGCCAACACTGAAGCTTTCTTT
TRBJ1-2 NA NA TRBV12-3/TRBV12-4 CASSLSGAGYGYTF TGTGCCAGCAGTTTATCTGGGGCCGGCTATGGCTACACCTTC
TRBJ2-5 NA NA TRBV5-1 CASSGRGRPSGETQYF TGCGCCAGCAGCGGACGAGGACGACCCTCGGGGGAGACCCAGTACTTC
TRBJ2-7 TRBD1 many TRBV5-6 CASSLAGTGDSYEQYF TGTGCCAGCAGCTTGGCTGGGACAGGGGATTCCTACGAGCAGTACTTC
TRBJ2-5 NA many TRBV5-1 CASSTLGLQETQYF TGCGCCAGCAGCACATTGGGGCTACAAGAGACCCAGTACTTC
TRBJ2-3 TRBD2 few TRBV5-1 CASSLAQTSGAVTDTQYF TGCGCCAGCAGCTTGGCACAGACTAGCGGGGCCGTTACAGATACGCAGTATTTT
TRBJ1-3 TRBD1 many TRBV29-1 CGTGLSSGNTIYF TGCGGGACAGGGCTTAGCTCTGGAAACACCATATATTTT
TRBJ2-7 NA many TRBV5-6 CASSVKGLRYEQYF TGTGCCAGCAGCGTAAAGGGGCTTAGATACGAGCAGTACTTC
TRBJ1-2 TRBD1 NA TRBV12-3/TRBV12-4 CASSLTGGSGYGYTF TGTGCCAGCAGCCTCACAGGGGGCAGTGGCTATGGCTACACCTTC
TRBJ2-1 TRBD2 many TRBV29-1 CSVEVWASGNNEQFF TGCAGCGTTGAAGTCTGGGCTAGCGGAAACAATGAGCAGTTCTTC
TRBJ2-7 TRBD1 NA TRBV5-6 CASSFGQGRYEQYF TGTGCCAGCAGCTTTGGACAGGGGAGGTACGAGCAGTACTTC
TRBJ1-5 NA few TRBV29-1 CSVVRGNQPQHF TGCAGCGTTGTGCGTGGCAATCAGCCCCAGCATTTT
TRBJ2-2 NA many TRBV5-1 CASSLALGGTNTGELFF TGCGCCAGCAGCTTGGCCCTAGGGGGGACGAACACCGGGGAGCTGTTTTTT
TRBJ2-1 NA many TRBV12-3/TRBV12-4 CASSPPGNYYNEQFF TGTGCCAGCAGTCCCCCGGGGAATTACTACAATGAGCAGTTCTTC
TRBJ2-7 NA many TRBV5-1 CASSGGFSNEQYF TGCGCCAGCAGCGGGGGTTTCAGCAACGAGCAGTACTTC
TRBJ1-5 NA few TRBV5-1 CASSLAGRMGQPQHF TGCGCCAGCAGCTTGGCCGGTCGGATGGGTCAGCCCCAGCATTTT
TRBJ1-2 NA few TRBV5-6 CASSLSSGQYQPYGYTF TGTGCCAGCAGCTTGTCTAGCGGACAGTACCAACCCTATGGCTACACCTTC
TRBJ2-3 NA many TRBV12-3/TRBV12-4 CASSFDPPDPYF TGTGCCAGCAGTTTTGACCCCCCGGATCCGTATTTT
TRBJ2-7 TRBD1 few TRBV29-1 CSVFLDRAYEQYF TGCAGCGTTTTCTTGGACAGGGCGTACGAGCAGTACTTC
TRBJ2-1 NA few TRBV12-3/TRBV12-4 CASSPSGLGLYNEQFF TGTGCCAGCAGTCCCAGCGGCCTAGGGTTATACAATGAGCAGTTCTTC
TRBJ2-5 NA few TRBV7-2 CASSLTPSQETQYF TGTGCCAGCAGCTTAACCCCGTCGCAAGAGACCCAGTACTTC
TRBJ1-5 TRBD1 few TRBV30 CAWSGQGDQPQHF TGTGCCTGGAGCGGACAGGGTGATCAGCCCCAGCATTTT
TRBJ1-5 NA NA TRBV2 CASRSAQLGRQPQHF TGTGCCAGCAGATCGGCCCAGTTAGGCAGACAGCCCCAGCATTTT
TRBJ1-5 TRBD1 many TRBV9 CASSVGQGFSQPQHF TGTGCCAGCAGCGTGGGACAGGGTTTTAGTCAGCCCCAGCATTTT
TRBJ2-3 NA many TRBV12-3/TRBV12-4 CASSLDEGGLVDTQYF TGTGCCAGCAGTTTGGATGAGGGGGGGCTAGTGGATACGCAGTATTTT
TRBJ1-2 NA few TRBV2 CASSLRDSPGGYTF TGTGCCAGCAGTCTAAGGGACTCCCCGGGAGGCTACACCTTC
TRBJ1-2 NA many TRBV5-5 CASSLMANYGYTF TGTGCCAGCAGCTTAATGGCTAACTATGGCTACACCTTC
TRBJ1-4 TRBD1 few TRBV7-9 CASSPTGITNEKLFF TGTGCCAGCAGCCCGACAGGGATAACTAATGAAAAACTGTTTTTT
TRBJ1-5 NA many TRBV6-5 CASSYSGQIYSNQPQHF TGTGCCAGCAGTTACTCGGGGCAGATTTATAGCAATCAGCCCCAGCATTTT
TRBJ2-2 NA few TRBV9 CASSPYVGELFF TGTGCCAGCAGCCCCTATGTCGGGGAGCTGTTTTTT
TRBJ1-5 NA few TRBV19 CASTRGVGQPQHF TGTGCCAGTACAAGGGGAGTTGGGCAGCCCCAGCATTTT
TRBJ2-3 NA many TRBV5-1 CASSLASFSTDTQYF TGCGCCAGCAGCTTGGCGTCATTTAGCACAGATACGCAGTATTTT
TRBJ1-5 NA few TRBV12-3/TRBV12-4 CASSQNQPQHF TGTGCCAGCAGCCAAAATCAGCCCCAGCATTTT
TRBJ2-7 TRBD2 NA TRBV27 CASSLGPTSGGTSYEQYF TGTGCCAGCAGTTTGGGACCGACTAGCGGGGGCACCTCCTACGAGCAGTACTTC
TRBJ2-7 TRBD2 many TRBV7-6 CASSPSSGVPYEQYF TGTGCCAGCAGCCCTTCTAGCGGGGTTCCCTACGAGCAGTACTTC
TRBJ1-1 NA few TRBV2 CASSYRAGTTEAFF TGTGCCAGCAGCTACCGCGCCGGGACGACTGAAGCTTTCTTT